The entry below describes one T cell receptor beta chain. Its antigen remains unidentified. The data derive from a study of T cell responses to AZD1222 COVID-19 vaccine. The wider study: Pooling covered second doses at about 4 or about 12 weeks. Study-level results: Elevations in Spike-specific TCR breadth and depth followed administration of two AZD1222 doses. Scientists sampled the repertoires only once the peak T cell response had passed.

The protocol was immunoSEQ multiplex PCR, while the TCRdb copy is restricted to in-frame clones and leaves out a portion. The sample lists over 150,000 clones; roughly nine tenths were seen once. Sequenced material: peripheral blood, taken on day 0 of AZD1222 vaccination. The clonotype was recovered from an adult in good health.

This chain's CDR3 is CASSPGSGPGELFF. CDR3 DNA: TGCGCCAGCAGCCCTGGGTCAGGCCCCGGGGAGCTGTTTTTT. V and J are TRBV5-1 and TRBJ2-2; D gene unclear. Trimming took off 4 bases at V and 6 bases at J, with 13 bases between the two ends. This CDR3 has 14 amino acids. Germline V gene lookup returns CDR1 SGHRS and CDR2 YFSETQ. Complete variable domain (other parts from reference TRBV5-1 and TRBJ2-2): KAGVTQTPRYLIKTRGQQVTLSCSPISGHRSVSWYQQTPGQGLQFLFEYFSETQRNKGNFPGRFSGRQFSNSRSEMNVSTLELGDSALYLCASSPGSGPGELFFGEGSRLTVL.